The entry below describes one T cell receptor (beta chain). This same CDR3 is encoded by further DNA sequences in the sample. The sample comes from a study of blood T cell repertoires in COVID-19. This table comes from immunoSEQ multiplex PCR, and its TCRdb copy is limited to in-frame clones, with some not included. This sample has about 300,000 clones; 84% occur once, and the top ten carry more than 1.4%. The CDR3 contains 13 residues. Germline CDR1 reads MNHEY; CDR2 reads SMNVEV (reference sequence). The V end lost 4 bases, the J end lost 5 bases, and 11 bases lay between the germline ends. The specimen sequenced was peripheral blood. The chain has TRBV27 and TRBJ1-2, with D tentatively TRBD1 (6 bases). The source of this sequence is a human donor with COVID-19, enrolled during active disease. The donor label of this sample is uncertain. As DNA, the CDR3 is TGTGCCAGCAGTTCACAGGGCCCATATGGCTACACCTTC. It translates to CASSSQGPYGYTF.